This TCR beta chain stems from a study of shared clonotypes between healthy human individuals (dated by TCRdb to about 2020). Describing the broader study: Three men and a couple of women, aged 18 to 49 years, made up the cohort. Leukapheresis yielded between about 0.94 and 10 billion PBMCs per donor. To increase sequencing depth and limit assay-specific biases, different laboratories used diverse techniques to prepare libraries and sequence TCR repertoires. Per donor, three plates each were used for CD4 naive and CD4 memory, two for CD8 naive, and one for CD8 memory. Blood TCR repertoires of about five healthy adults were deeply sequenced to estimate repertoire size and the extent of clonotype sharing between individuals.

The paper as a whole reports these results and caveats: Pairwise subsampling led to the expectation that sequencing depth would affect the degree of clonotype sharing among donors. Sampling was limited to blood, and TCR repertoires in tissue likely differ from TCR repertoires in blood. Because the study included only a small number of donors, the genetic and exposure-history diversity represented was limited. Higher generation probabilities were observed for clonotypes shared by all four sorted-subset donors than for non-shared clonotypes. Naive subsets generally had larger estimated clonotype richness than memory subsets. Rarefaction of sorted-subset datasets indicated incomplete sequencing despite the large sequencing depth. Across several donors, roughly 5% of naive CD4, roughly 3.8% of naive CD8, 2.3% of memory CD4, and approximately 0.4% of memory CD8 clonotypes were shared.

The donors were healthy, HIV-negative adults who had no recently reported acute infections or vaccinations. Every donor was a Caucasian adult living in Nashville, Tennessee, USA. CD4+ T cells were enriched by magnetic negative selection; naive cells were then positively selected on CD45RA, and the negative fraction formed the memory subset. Blood was obtained by leukapheresis, after which PBMCs were separated by Ficoll-Histopaque density gradient centrifugation and cryopreserved in liquid nitrogen vapor phase. Purity and quantity of every magnetically sorted T cell population were checked by analytical flow cytometry. Each sorted fraction had its genomic DNA isolated and then quantified by UV absorbance on a Nanodrop 2000c. The CDR3, from cysteine to phenylalanine, totals 15 residues. The kept DNA is CDR3 alone, 45 bases in frame from the first base. The junction carries 11 bases between V and J, which are trimmed by 2 bases and 1 base respectively. In the germline V gene, CDR1 corresponds to MDHEN and CDR2 to SYDVKM.

With respect to this clone: The antigen this receptor binds is unknown. The sample holds no much larger clone one base away, and base qualities are not on file.

Using the deep immunoSEQ assay, TCR CDR3 regions were amplified from genomic DNA by multiplex PCR. Genomic DNA extracted from each cell subset was distributed evenly over all wells of several immunoSEQ 96-well plates, and each plate served as one replicate. For sorted subsets, 150 to 200 ng genomic DNA, equal to 30,000 or so T cell genomes, was loaded into each replicate PCR. Purified libraries were quantified with a Qubit 3.0 fluorometer, sized on a Bioanalyzer 2100, and re-quantified with the KAPA Library Quantification kit. A separate single-read 150-cycle Illumina NextSeq 550 flow cell was used to sequence each immunoSEQ 96-well plate. The paper's processing steps were these. Because only junctional sequences without quality scores were contained in the immunoSEQ output, filtering matching that applied to full-length reads could not be performed. To assign V/J genes and CDR3, sequences were annotated using PyIR, a Python wrapper for IgBLAST v1.9, with IMGT germline references. Reads were removed for weak V/J assignments (E-value above 1e-6), missing CDR3, stop codons, out-of-frame junctions, or ambiguous translated residues. V3J clonotypes were defined as sequences sharing an identical inferred V gene, J gene, and CDR3 amino acid sequence. The percentage overlap between two repertoires was calculated by dividing the number of shared unique clonotypes by the size of the smaller repertoire. Richness of each repertoire was evaluated using RTK rarefaction, the Chao1 estimator, and Recon v2.1 estimates of unobserved clonotypes. OLGA was used to compute generation probabilities for all TCRbeta clonotypes that the gDNA method yielded from a handful of donors. Entries here come from immuneACCESS through TCRdb and include only in-frame sequences with V and J called. Some clones fail to appear in such tables; in the studies checked, an unresolved V gene covers under half of the shortfall, and the cause of the remainder is unknown. That table supplies the V and J calls and clone size; D and trimming were determined from the DNA. This sample gives around 980,000 clones in total; more than 75% of them show up just once. Together, the top ten hold around 0.6% of the sample.

The receptor's source is a young man in good health. Some clones in this sample may be carry-over from other donors' samples. This chain joins TRBV28 to TRBJ2-5, and TRBD2 may be the D gene, going by 6 matching bases. The sample was memory CD4+ T cells from PBMCs. This sample's cell subset or site label indicates: CD45RA-negative fraction. The nucleotide sequence is given as TGTGCCAGCAGTTTAATGGAGGGACCCCAAGAGACCCAGTACTTC. Translation gives CASSLMEGPQETQYF.